Listed below are T cell receptor beta chains from one sample, sequenced in a study of vaccination effects on CD4 cells after COVID-19. Clones were sequenced by immunoSEQ multiplex PCR, and TCRdb holds only the in-frame ones, with some missing. The table shows approximately 37,000 clones, with 73% occurring only once. Their specific antigens are unknown. Sequencing was performed on CD4+ T cells from PBMCs cultured with a peptide pool, taken before COVID-19 vaccination. Every receptor here comes from a human donor who had a prior SARS-CoV-2 infection. Each CDR3 is given with its conserved first and last residue. The order of the fields is D gene, V gene, J gene, clone size, CDR3 protein, CDR3 DNA. A D gene is named only where the DNA matches it firmly. Size is omitted from some rows. Given values are once, few, many or a class for expanded clones.

TRBD2	TRBV3-1/TRBV3-2	TRBJ2-1	few	CASSLWTSAGGEQFF	TGTGCCAGCAGCCTATGGACTAGCGCGGGCGGTGAGCAGTTCTTC
.	TRBV25-1	TRBJ2-1	.	CASSGDSIKQFF	TGTGCCAGCAGTGGCGATAGCATCAAGCAGTTCTTC
.	TRBV7-3	TRBJ2-3	.	CASSPDRYTDTQYF	TGTGCCAGCAGCCCGGACAGATACACAGATACGCAGTATTTT
TRBD1	TRBV30	TRBJ1-3	few	CAWHTGGSGNTIYF	TGTGCCTGGCACACAGGGGGCTCTGGAAACACCATATATTTT
.	TRBV5-4	TRBJ2-1	.	CASSLDPFRREDGEQFF	TGTGCCAGCAGCTTGGATCCGTTTCGGAGGGAGGATGGTGAGCAGTTCTTC
.	TRBV7-9	TRBJ2-1	.	CASSLGGLHEQFF	TGTGCCAGCAGCTTAGGGGGGCTCCATGAGCAGTTCTTC
TRBD2	TRBV27	TRBJ2-1	.	CASSGGDLGYNEQFF	TGTGCCAGCAGTGGGGGGGACTTAGGCTACAATGAGCAGTTCTTC
.	TRBV5-8	TRBJ1-2	.	CASSDFAHGYTF	TGTGCCAGCAGCGACTTCGCCCATGGCTACACCTTC
.	TRBV5-1	TRBJ2-4	.	CASSLNAGSSKNIQYF	TGCGCCAGCAGCTTGAATGCAGGTTCGTCCAAAAACATTCAGTACTTC
.	TRBV10-3	TRBJ2-7	few	CAISLRNYEQYF	TGTGCCATCAGTTTGCGGAACTACGAGCAGTACTTC
.	TRBV7-3	TRBJ2-5	once	CTSSLWAGGETQYF	TGTACCAGCAGCTTATGGGCGGGCGGAGAGACCCAGTACTTC
.	TRBV19	TRBJ1-3	.	CASAYSLSGNTIYF	TGTGCCAGTGCTTACAGCCTCTCTGGAAACACCATATATTTT
TRBD1	TRBV3-1/TRBV3-2	TRBJ2-3	.	CASSQRTGGDTQYF	TGTGCCAGCAGCCAGAGGACAGGGGGAGATACGCAGTATTTT
.	TRBV27	TRBJ1-1	.	CASSFDPRVTEAFF	TGTGCCAGCAGTTTCGACCCCCGGGTCACTGAAGCTTTCTTT
TRBD2	TRBV30	TRBJ2-7	.	CAWSGSWGGVGYF	TGTGCCTGGAGCGGTTCCTGGGGGGGGGTGGGGTACTTC
.	TRBV20-1	TRBJ2-1	.	CISGSEQFF	TGCATTAGTGGGTCGGAGCAGTTCTTC
.	TRBV5-1	TRBJ1-1	.	CASSLGGVGAEAFF	TGCGCCAGCAGCTTGGGAGGGGTTGGGGCTGAAGCTTTCTTT
TRBD1	TRBV2	TRBJ1-3	.	CASSRRQGATGNTIYF	TGTGCCAGCAGCCGAAGACAGGGGGCAACCGGAAACACCATATATTTT
.	TRBV7-9	TRBJ1-1	.	CASSPEAGGAFF	TGTGCCAGCAGCCCCGAGGCGGGGGGAGCTTTCTTT
.	TRBV20-1	TRBJ2-7	.	CSASSPYEQYF	TGCAGTGCTTCCAGTCCCTACGAGCAGTACTTC
.	TRBV5-1	TRBJ2-5	.	CASRPGTLQETQYF	TGCGCCAGCAGGCCCGGGACGCTTCAAGAGACCCAGTACTTC
TRBD2	TRBV9	TRBJ2-1	.	CASSAHGLASYNEQFF	TGTGCCAGCAGCGCCCATGGACTAGCGTCCTACAATGAGCAGTTCTTC
.	TRBV9	TRBJ2-7	once	CASSVNIGGGSYEQYF	TGTGCCAGCAGCGTAAATATAGGAGGCGGCTCCTACGAGCAGTACTTC
TRBD2	TRBV10-3	TRBJ2-5	.	CALRASGEETQYF	TGTGCCCTGAGGGCTAGCGGCGAAGAGACCCAGTACTTC
.	TRBV12-2	TRBJ1-5	once	CASPSFTGQGVSNQPQHF	TGTGCAAGTCCCTCCTTTACGGGACAGGGGGTTAGCAATCAGCCCCAGCATTTT
.	TRBV7-2	TRBJ1-1	once	CASSYQGGDTEAFF	TGTGCCAGCAGCTACCAGGGAGGAGACACTGAAGCTTTCTTT
.	TRBV3-1/TRBV3-2	TRBJ1-4	.	CASSYGGAATGKLFF	TGTGCCAGCAGCTACGGCGGGGCCGCGACCGGAAAACTGTTTTTT
TRBD1	TRBV19	TRBJ2-1	once	CASSTPDRDSAYNEQFF	TGTGCCAGTAGTACCCCGGACCGGGACAGTGCCTACAATGAGCAGTTCTTC
TRBD2	TRBV11-2	TRBJ2-2	.	CASSPGLAGFTGELFF	TGTGCCAGCAGCCCCGGCCTAGCGGGATTCACCGGGGAGCTGTTTTTT
.	TRBV12-5	TRBJ2-3	.	CASGRGGTDTQYF	TGTGCTAGTGGTAGGGGGGGCACAGATACGCAGTATTTT
TRBD2	TRBV5-4	TRBJ2-5	few	CASSLDAGRETQYF	TGTGCCAGCAGCTTGGACGCCGGGAGGGAGACCCAGTACTTC
.	TRBV7-2	TRBJ2-2	.	CASSSTPSAGNTGELFF	TGTGCCAGCAGCTCCACTCCCTCAGCGGGGAACACCGGGGAGCTGTTTTTT
TRBD1	TRBV28	TRBJ1-4	few	CASSSPLYRGMGKLFF	TGTGCCAGCAGTTCGCCCCTTTACAGGGGTATGGGAAAACTGTTTTTT
.	TRBV5-1	TRBJ2-6	.	CASSSARARDLGANVLTF	TGCGCCAGCAGCTCGGCCCGGGCCCGTGACTTGGGGGCCAACGTCCTGACTTTC
TRBD2	TRBV5-1	TRBJ2-3	once	CASNPRSGGLNTQYF	TGCGCCAGCAACCCCCGGAGCGGGGGTTTGAATACGCAGTATTTT
.	TRBV20-1	TRBJ2-5	once	CSASRLAGIPQYF	TGCAGTGCTAGTCGCCTAGCAGGGATCCCCCAGTACTTC
.	TRBV30	TRBJ1-1	.	CAWDRGNTEAFF	TGTGCCTGGGACCGAGGAAACACTGAAGCTTTCTTT
.	TRBV6-5	TRBJ2-7	once	CASSYTRQAYEQYF	TGTGCCAGCAGTTACACCAGACAGGCCTACGAGCAGTACTTC
.	TRBV5-1	TRBJ1-3	.	CASSLGARGPGNTIYF	TGCGCCAGCAGCTTGGGGGCGAGAGGACCTGGAAACACCATATATTTT
TRBD2	TRBV7-3	TRBJ2-3	.	CASSLGGPSGSTDTQYF	TGTGCCAGCAGCTTAGGCGGCCCTAGCGGGAGCACAGATACGCAGTATTTT
TRBD2	TRBV11-2	TRBJ2-2	few	CASSLGLAGELFF	TGTGCCAGCAGCTTGGGACTAGCCGGGGAGCTGTTTTTT
.	TRBV29-1	TRBJ1-2	.	CSVRRTAGGGYTF	TGCAGCGTGAGACGGACAGCCGGGGGGGGCTACACCTTC
.	TRBV29-1	TRBJ2-5	.	CSVGTSGETQYF	TGCAGCGTTGGGACTTCGGGGGAGACCCAGTACTTC
.	TRBV6-6	TRBJ2-3	few	CASSSLASSTDTQYF	TGTGCCAGCAGTTCCCTAGCCTCTAGCACAGATACGCAGTATTTT
TRBD2	TRBV30	TRBJ2-7	.	CAWSRLAGWYEQYF	TGTGCCTGGAGCCGACTAGCGGGTTGGTACGAGCAGTACTTC
.	TRBV2	TRBJ2-3	few	CASSESGTHTDTQYF	TGTGCCAGCAGTGAATCAGGGACCCACACAGATACGCAGTATTTT
.	TRBV11-2	TRBJ2-1	.	CASSWIRGSRVNEQFF	TGTGCCAGCAGCTGGATTAGGGGCTCAAGGGTCAATGAGCAGTTCTTC
TRBD1	TRBV5-1	TRBJ2-3	.	CASSFPRDRDFTDTQYF	TGCGCCAGCAGCTTCCCCCGGGACAGGGATTTCACAGATACGCAGTATTTT